The T cell receptor beta chain under discussion was sequenced for a study of regulatory T cells in long-lasting Graves disease. Findings and caveats of the study: Those with persistent disease had in common more public clonotypes (about 2,500) than new patients (about 970). There were preferences for TRBV28, TRBJ1-2 and TRBJ2-5 in persistent disease.

The time point is: persistent/refractory GD, antithyroid drugs over 5 years with positive TRAb. TCR sequences were obtained from RNA taken from PBMCs. Researchers made TCR beta libraries by using iRepertoire HTBI primers and running Arm-PCR on CDR3 regions. TCRdb reprocessed the multiplex PCR reads via MiXCR and lists one record per CDR3 protein. The data contain 300,000 to 350,000 distinct CDR3 sequences, 20% of them seen just once; the ten biggest clones take up just under 30%. The table lists this clonotype with many counts. Antigen: not known. The V end lost 0 bases, the J end lost 3 bases, and 9 bases lay between the germline ends. The germline gives CDR1 SGHRS, CDR2 YFSETQ. The CDR3 totals 14 residues.

The rearrangement links TRBV5-1 to TRBJ1-2; D remains ambiguous. This TCR was sampled from a female donor with Graves disease. This specimen consisted of peripheral blood mononuclear cells (PBMCs), obtained when the disease was refractory, from a patient treated with antithyroid drugs. CDR3 nucleotides: TGCGCCAGCAGCTTGGAGGGCGGATACTATGGCTACACCTTC. Encoded protein: CASSLEGGYYGYTF.